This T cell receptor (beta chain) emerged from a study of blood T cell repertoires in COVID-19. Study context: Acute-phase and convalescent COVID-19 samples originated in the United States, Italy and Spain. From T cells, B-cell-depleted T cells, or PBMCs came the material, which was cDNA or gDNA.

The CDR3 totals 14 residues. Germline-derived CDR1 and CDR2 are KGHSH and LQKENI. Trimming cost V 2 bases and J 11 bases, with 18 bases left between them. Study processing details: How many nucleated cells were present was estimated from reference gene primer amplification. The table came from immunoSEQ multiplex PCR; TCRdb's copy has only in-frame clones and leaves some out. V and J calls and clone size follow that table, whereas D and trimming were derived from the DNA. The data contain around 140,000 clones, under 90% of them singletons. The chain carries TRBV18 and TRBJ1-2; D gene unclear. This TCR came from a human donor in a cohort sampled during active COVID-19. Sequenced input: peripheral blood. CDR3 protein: CASSPESGGRGYTF. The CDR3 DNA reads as TGTGCCAGCTCACCAGAGTCAGGAGGGCGTGGGTACACCTTC.